Following are 5 T cell receptor beta chains from one sample sequenced in a study of blood T cell repertoires in COVID-19. TCRdb keeps only in-frame clones here, not all; method: immunoSEQ multiplex PCR. The sample lists about 190,000 clones, around 79% occurring once. The specimen sequenced was peripheral blood. The receptor set was obtained from a woman between 45 and 60 years old with acute or convalescent COVID-19.

V usage is TRBV14 and J usage is TRBJ2-1; 7 bases fit TRBD1. Germline-derived CDR1 and CDR2 are SGHDN and FVKESK. V gave up 4 bases and J gave up 5 bases; unmatched junction bases: 14. This CDR3 has 17 amino acids. The CDR3 DNA reads TGTGCCAGCAGCCCCCGACAGGGCGCCGAACGTAACAATGAGCAGTTCTTC. Translating it yields CASSPRQGAERNNEQFF.

J is TRBJ1-2 and V is TRBV19, with D perhaps matching TRBD1 (5 bases). V was cut by 8 bases and J by 12 bases, with 16 bases left in between. CDR3 length equals 11 residues. The V gene's germline CDR1 is LNHDA and CDR2 SQIVND (reference sequence). DNA for the CDR3: TGTGCCAGTTCCCGACGCCCCAGGGACACCTTC. Translated, it gives CASSRRPRDTF.

This chain connects TRBV11-2 to TRBJ2-1; 7 nucleotides line up with TRBD2. Germline-derived CDR1 and CDR2 are SGHAT and FQNNGV. This CDR3 spans 16 amino acids. Losses at the gene ends were 6 bases for V and 4 bases for J; bases not matched to a gene: 12. CDR3 amino acids: CASSLRGTTEYNEQFF. CDR3 coding DNA: TGTGCCAGCAGTCTTCGCGGGACTACGGAATACAATGAGCAGTTCTTC.

The chain employs TRBV28 and TRBJ1-1; tentatively, D is TRBD1 (5 bases). This CDR3 has 13 residues. CDR1 and CDR2 (germline): MDHEN, SYDVKM. V lost 0 bases, J lost 7 bases, and 9 bases lay in between. The CDR3 region is CASSLWAQVEAFF. The CDR3 DNA reads as TGTGCCAGCAGTTTATGGGCACAGGTTGAAGCTTTCTTT.

Only a few counts were recorded for this clone. The chain is built from TRBV4-3 and TRBJ2-3; 13 bases match TRBD2. The V and J ends lost 3 bases and 6 bases, in that order; junction bases with no gene match: 6. From germline, CDR1 is LGHNA and CDR2 YSLEER. The CDR3 totals 16 residues. Here the CDR3 reads CASSHGTSGTIDTQYF. The CDR3 DNA is TGCGCCAGCAGCCATGGGACTAGCGGGACTATCGATACGCAGTATTTT.